This paragraph covers one TCR beta chain sequence. This sample is drawn from a study of blood T cell repertoires in COVID-19. Study-level background: Samples of COVID-19 (acute and convalescent) were obtained from the United States, Italy and Spain. The analysed material was cDNA or gDNA that came from T cells, B-cell-depleted T cells, or PBMCs.

In the original workflow: Reference gene primer amplification gave nucleated cell count estimates. Assay used: immunoSEQ multiplex PCR; TCRdb lists only in-frame clones, some missing. The D gene and trimming were derived from the DNA, and the V and J assignments and clone size from that table. Here the sample spans about 140,000 clones, 65% to 85% being singletons. V was pared by 4 bases and J by 5 bases, with 15 bases of the junction left unmatched. Germline CDR1 SGDLS, CDR2 YYNGEE. CDR3 length: 16 residues. While infection was still active, Seattle patients were enrolled and then followed longitudinally.

The chain has TRBV9 and TRBJ2-7; 7 bases are shared with TRBD2. This clonotype was sampled from a man aged 25-45 years with COVID-19, enrolled during active disease. The specimen was peripheral blood. The CDR3 here is CASSHGGEGPFDEQYF. In DNA form, the CDR3 reads TGTGCCAGCAGCCACGGTGGGGAGGGTCCTTTTGACGAGCAGTACTTC.